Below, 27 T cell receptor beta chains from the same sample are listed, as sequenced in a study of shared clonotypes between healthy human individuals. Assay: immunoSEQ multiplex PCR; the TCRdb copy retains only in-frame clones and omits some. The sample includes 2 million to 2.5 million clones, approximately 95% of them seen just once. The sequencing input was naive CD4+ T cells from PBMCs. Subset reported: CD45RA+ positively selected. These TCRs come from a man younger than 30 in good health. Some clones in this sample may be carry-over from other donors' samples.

CDR3 coding DNA: TGCGCCAGCAGCCTCCAGGGTCTTGGAGCCACAGATACGCAGTATTTT. This translates into CASSLQGLGATDTQYF. The chain employs TRBV4-1 and TRBJ2-3, with D possibly TRBD1 on 5 matching bases. Germline V gene data show CDR1 as MGHRA and CDR2 as YSYEKL. The CDR3 spans 16 residues. Trimming removed 4 bases from V and 2 bases from J, with 16 bases in between.

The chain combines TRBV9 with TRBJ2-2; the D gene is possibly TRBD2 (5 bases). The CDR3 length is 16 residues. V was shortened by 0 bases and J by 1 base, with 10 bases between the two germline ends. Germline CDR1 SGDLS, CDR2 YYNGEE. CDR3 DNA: TGTGCCAGCAGCGTAGGGGCGGGCCAGAACACCGGGGAGCTGTTTTTT. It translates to CASSVGAGQNTGELFF.

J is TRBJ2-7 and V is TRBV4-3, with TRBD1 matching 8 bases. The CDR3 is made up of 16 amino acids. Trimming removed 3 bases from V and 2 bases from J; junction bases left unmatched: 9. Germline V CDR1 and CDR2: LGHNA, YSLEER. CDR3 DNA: TGCGCCAGCAGCCAGTACACGACAGGGGCGCCCTACGAGCAGTACTTC. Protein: CASSQYTTGAPYEQYF.

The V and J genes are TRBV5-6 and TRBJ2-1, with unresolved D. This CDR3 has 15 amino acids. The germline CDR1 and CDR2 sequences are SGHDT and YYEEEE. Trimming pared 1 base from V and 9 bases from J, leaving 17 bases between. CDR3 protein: CASSLTGDLPGEQFF. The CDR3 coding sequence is TGTGCCAGCAGCTTGACTGGGGATCTCCCAGGTGAGCAGTTCTTC. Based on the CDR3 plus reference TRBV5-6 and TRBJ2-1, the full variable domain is DAGVTQSPTHLIKTRGQQVTLRCSPKSGHDTVSWYQQALGQGPQFIFQYYEEEERQRGNFPDRFSGHQFPNYSSELNVNALLLGDSALYLCASSLTGDLPGEQFFGPGTRLTVL.

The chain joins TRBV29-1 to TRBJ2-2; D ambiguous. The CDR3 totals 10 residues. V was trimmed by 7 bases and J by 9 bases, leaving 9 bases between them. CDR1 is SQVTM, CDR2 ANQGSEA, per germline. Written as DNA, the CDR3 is TGCAGCGCCTATGACAGGGAGCTGTTTTTT. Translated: CSAYDRELFF.

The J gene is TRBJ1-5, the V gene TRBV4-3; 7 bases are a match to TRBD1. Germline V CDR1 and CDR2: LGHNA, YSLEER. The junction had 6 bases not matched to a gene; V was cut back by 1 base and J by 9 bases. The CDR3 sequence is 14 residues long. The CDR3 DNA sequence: TGCGCCAGCAGCCAAGGGACAGGCACAGGGCCCCAGCATTTT. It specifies CASSQGTGTGPQHF.

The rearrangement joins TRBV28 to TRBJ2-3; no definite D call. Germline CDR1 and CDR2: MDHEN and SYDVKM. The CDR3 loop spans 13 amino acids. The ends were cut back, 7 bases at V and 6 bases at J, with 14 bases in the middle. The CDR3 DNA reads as TGTGCCAGCAACTACGACAACTGGGATACGCAGTATTTT. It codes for CASNYDNWDTQYF.

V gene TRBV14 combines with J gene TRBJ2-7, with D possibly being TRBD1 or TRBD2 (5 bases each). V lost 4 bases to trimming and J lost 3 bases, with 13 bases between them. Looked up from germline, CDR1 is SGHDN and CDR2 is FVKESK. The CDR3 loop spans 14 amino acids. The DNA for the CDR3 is TGTGCCAGCAGCCTCGACTATAGGGGCTACGAGCAGTACTTC. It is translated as CASSLDYRGYEQYF.

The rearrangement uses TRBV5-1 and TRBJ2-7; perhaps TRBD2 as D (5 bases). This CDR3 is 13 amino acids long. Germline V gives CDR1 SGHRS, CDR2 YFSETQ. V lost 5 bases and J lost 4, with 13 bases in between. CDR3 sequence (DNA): TGCGCCAGCAGTGCCCCACGGGGTTACGAGCAGTACTTC. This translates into CASSAPRGYEQYF.

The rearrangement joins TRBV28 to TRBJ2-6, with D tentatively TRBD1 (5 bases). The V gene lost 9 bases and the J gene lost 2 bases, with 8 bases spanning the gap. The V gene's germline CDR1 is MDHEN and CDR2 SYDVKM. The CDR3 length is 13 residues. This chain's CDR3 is CARRRAGANVLTF. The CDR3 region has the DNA TGTGCCAGGCGCAGGGCTGGGGCCAACGTCCTGACTTTC.

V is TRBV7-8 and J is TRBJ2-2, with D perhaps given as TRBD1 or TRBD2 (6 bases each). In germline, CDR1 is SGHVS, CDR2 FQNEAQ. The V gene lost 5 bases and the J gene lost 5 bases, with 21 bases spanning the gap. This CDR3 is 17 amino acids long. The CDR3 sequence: CASSPERWGALTGELFF. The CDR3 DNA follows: TGTGCCAGCAGCCCCGAGCGGTGGGGGGCGTTGACCGGGGAGCTGTTTTTT. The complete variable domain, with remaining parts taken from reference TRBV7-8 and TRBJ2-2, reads GAGVSQSPRYKVAKRGQDVALRCDPISGHVSLFWYQQALGQGPEFLTYFQNEAQLDKSGLPSDRFFAERPEGSVSTLKIQRTQQEDSAVYLCASSPERWGALTGELFFGEGSRLTVL.

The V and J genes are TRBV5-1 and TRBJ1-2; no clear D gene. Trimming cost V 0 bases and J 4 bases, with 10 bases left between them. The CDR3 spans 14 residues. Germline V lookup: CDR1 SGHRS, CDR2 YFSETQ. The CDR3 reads CASSLGGQTYGYTF. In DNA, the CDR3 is TGCGCCAGCAGCTTGGGCGGGCAGACCTATGGCTACACCTTC.

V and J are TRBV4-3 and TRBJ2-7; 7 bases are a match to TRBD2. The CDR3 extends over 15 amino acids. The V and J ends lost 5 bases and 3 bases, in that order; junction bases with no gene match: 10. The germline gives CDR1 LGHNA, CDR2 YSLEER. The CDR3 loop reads CASSTLNTGGYEQYF. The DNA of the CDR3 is TGCGCCAGCAGCACACTCAATACGGGAGGCTACGAGCAGTACTTC.

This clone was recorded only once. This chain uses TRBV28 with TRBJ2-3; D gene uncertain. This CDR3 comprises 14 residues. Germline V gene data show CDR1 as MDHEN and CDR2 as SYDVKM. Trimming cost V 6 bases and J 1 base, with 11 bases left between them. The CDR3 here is CASSSAAGTDTQYF. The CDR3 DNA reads TGTGCCAGCAGCTCGGCGGCGGGCACAGATACGCAGTATTTT.

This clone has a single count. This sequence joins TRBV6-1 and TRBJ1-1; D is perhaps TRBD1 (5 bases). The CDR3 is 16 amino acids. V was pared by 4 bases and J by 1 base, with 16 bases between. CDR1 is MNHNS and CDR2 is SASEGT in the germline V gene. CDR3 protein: CASSADRGRPNTEAFF. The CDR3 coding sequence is TGTGCCAGCAGTGCCGACAGAGGGCGGCCGAACACTGAAGCTTTCTTT.

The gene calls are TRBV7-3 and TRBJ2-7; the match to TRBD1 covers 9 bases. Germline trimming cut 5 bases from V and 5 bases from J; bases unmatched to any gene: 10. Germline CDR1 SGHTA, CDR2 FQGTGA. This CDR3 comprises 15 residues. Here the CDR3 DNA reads TGTGCCAGCAGCGCTTCTCGGGACAGGGCAAACGAGCAGTACTTC. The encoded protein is CASSASRDRANEQYF.

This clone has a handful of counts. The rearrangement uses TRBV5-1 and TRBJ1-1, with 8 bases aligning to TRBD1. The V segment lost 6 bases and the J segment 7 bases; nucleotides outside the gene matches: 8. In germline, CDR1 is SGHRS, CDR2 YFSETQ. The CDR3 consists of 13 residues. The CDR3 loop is CASKGQDDGEAFF. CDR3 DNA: TGCGCCAGCAAGGGACAGGACGACGGTGAAGCTTTCTTT.

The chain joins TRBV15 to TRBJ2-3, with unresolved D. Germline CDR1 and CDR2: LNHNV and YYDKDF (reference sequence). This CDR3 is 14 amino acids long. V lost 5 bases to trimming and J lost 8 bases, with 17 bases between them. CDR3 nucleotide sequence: TGTGCCACCAGCGGCAGAAGTGCCGCAGGTACGCAGTATTTT. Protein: CATSGRSAAGTQYF.

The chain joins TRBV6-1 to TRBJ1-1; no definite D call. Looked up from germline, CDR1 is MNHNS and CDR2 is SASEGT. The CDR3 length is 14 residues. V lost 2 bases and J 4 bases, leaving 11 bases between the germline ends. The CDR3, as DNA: TGTGCCAGCAGTGAAAAGGTCCGAGGCACTGAAGCTTTCTTT. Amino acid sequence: CASSEKVRGTEAFF.

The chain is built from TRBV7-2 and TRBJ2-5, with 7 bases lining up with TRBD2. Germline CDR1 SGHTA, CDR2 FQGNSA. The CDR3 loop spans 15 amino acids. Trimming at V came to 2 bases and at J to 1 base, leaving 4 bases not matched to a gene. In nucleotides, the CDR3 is TGTGCCAGCAGCTTACGGGGGGACGGCCAAGAGACCCAGTACTTC. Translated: CASSLRGDGQETQYF.

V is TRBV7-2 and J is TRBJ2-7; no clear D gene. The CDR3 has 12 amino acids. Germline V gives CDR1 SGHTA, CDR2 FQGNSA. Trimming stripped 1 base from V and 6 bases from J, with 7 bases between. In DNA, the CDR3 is TGTGCCAGCAGCTTAGGAAGGTTCGAGCAGTACTTC. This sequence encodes CASSLGRFEQYF. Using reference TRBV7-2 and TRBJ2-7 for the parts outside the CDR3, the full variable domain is GAGVSQSPSNKVTEKGKDVELRCDPISGHTALYWYRQSLGQGLEFLIYFQGNSAPDKSGLPSDRFSAERTGGSVSTLTIQRTQQEDSAVYLCASSLGRFEQYFGPGTRLTVT.

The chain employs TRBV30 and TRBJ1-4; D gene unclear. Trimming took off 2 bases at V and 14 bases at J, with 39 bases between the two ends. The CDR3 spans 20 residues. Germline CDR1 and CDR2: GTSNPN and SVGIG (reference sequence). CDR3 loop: CAWSNGRAKGRSIMKAVLFF. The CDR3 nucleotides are TGTGCCTGGAGTAACGGACGGGCGAAGGGCCGAAGTATAATGAAAGCAGTTCTGTTTTTT.

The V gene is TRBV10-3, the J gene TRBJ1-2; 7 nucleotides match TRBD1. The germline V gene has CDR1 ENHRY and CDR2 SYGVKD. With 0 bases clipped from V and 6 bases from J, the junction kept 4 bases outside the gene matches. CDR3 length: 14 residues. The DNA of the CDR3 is TGTGCCATCAGTGAGTCGAGACAGGGAAATGGCTACACCTTC. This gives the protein CAISESRQGNGYTF.

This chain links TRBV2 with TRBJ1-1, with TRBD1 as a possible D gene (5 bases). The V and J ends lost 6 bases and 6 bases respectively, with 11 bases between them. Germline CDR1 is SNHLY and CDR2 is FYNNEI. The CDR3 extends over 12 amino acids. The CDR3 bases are TGTGCCAGCAGGGAGGGGAGCGCTGAAGCTTTCTTT. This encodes CASREGSAEAFF.

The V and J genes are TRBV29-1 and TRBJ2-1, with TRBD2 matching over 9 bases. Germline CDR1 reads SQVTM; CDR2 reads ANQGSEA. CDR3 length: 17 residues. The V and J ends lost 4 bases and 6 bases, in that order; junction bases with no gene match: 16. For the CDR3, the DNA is TGCAGCGTTGTGAGGTCAGTCGGCGGGACTAGCTTCAATGAGCAGTTCTTC. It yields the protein CSVVRSVGGTSFNEQFF.

The DNA for the CDR3 is TGTGCCAGCAGCCCCGGGCAGAATAACTATGGCTACACCTTC. Amino acid sequence: CASSPGQNNYGYTF. The V gene is TRBV7-9, the J gene TRBJ1-2; D unresolved. The CDR3 length is 14 residues. Trimming stripped 5 bases from V and 1 base from J, with 11 bases between. CDR1 SEHNR and CDR2 FQNEAQ come from the germline V gene (reference sequence).

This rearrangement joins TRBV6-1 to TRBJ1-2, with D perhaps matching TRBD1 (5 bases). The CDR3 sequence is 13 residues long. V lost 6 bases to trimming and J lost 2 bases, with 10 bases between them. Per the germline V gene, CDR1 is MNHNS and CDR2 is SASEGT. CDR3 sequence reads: CASSLTENYGYTF. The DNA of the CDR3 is TGTGCCAGCAGCTTGACAGAAAACTATGGCTACACCTTC.